This T cell receptor beta chain was identified during a study of cytomegalovirus exposure and HLA in healthy donors. Study results and limitations: Later genetic work tied a missense DCLRE1C variant to beta-chain V and J trimming.

Worth noting for this clone: Its target is unknown.

PCR amplification relied on 60 Vbeta primers (plus 13 Jbeta primers). Here immunoSEQ multiplex PCR was the method, and the copy in TCRdb shows in-frame clones only, minus some. This sample has approximately 190,000 clones, with about 77% found just once. This CDR3 has 12 residues. Germline loops: CDR1 SGDLS, CDR2 YYNGEE. With 0 bases removed from V and 7 bases from J, the gap between germline ends came to 4 bases. Sequenced input: PBMCs. The sequence was obtained from a woman aged 25 to 39 in good health and CMV-seropositive. V gene TRBV9 combines with J gene TRBJ2-2; D not resolved. CDR3 bases: TGTGCCAGCAGCGTAGCCAGCGGGGAGCTGTTTTTT. Translated: CASSVASGELFF.